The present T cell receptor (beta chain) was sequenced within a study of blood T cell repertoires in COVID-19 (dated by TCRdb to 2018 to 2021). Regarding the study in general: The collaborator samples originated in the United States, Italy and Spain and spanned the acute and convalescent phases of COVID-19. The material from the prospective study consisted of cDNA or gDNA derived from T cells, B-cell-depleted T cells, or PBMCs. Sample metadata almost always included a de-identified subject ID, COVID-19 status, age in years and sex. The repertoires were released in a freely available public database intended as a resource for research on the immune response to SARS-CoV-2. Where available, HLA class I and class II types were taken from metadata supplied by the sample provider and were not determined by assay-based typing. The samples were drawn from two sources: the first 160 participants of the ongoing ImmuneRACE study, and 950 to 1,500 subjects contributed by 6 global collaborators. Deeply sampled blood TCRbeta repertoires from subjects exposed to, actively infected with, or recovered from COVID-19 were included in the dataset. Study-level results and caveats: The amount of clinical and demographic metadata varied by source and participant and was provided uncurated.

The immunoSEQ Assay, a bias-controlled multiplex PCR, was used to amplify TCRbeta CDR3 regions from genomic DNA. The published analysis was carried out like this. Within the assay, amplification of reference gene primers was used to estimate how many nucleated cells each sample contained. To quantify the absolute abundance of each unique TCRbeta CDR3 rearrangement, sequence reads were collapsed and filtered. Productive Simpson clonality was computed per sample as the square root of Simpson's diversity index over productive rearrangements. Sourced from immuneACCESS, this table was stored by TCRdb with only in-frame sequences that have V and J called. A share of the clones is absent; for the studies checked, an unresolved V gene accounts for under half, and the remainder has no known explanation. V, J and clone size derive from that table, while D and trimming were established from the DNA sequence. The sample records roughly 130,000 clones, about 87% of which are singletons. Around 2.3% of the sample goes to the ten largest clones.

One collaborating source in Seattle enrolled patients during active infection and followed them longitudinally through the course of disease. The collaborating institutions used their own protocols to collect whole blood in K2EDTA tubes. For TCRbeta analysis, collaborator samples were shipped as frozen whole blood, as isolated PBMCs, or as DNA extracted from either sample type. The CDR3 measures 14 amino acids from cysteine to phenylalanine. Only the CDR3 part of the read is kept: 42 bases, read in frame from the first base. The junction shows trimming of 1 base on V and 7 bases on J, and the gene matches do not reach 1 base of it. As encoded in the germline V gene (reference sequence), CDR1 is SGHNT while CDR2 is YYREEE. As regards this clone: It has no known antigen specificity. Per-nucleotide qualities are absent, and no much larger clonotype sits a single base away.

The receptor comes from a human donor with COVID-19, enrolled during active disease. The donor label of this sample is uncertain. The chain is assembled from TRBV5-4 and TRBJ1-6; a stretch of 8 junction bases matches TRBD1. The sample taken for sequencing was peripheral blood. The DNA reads TGTGCCAGCAGCTTGACAGGGGGGAATTCACCCCTCCACTTT. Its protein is CASSLTGGNSPLHF.